This record concerns one T cell receptor (beta chain) sequence. The data belong to a study of T cells in Graves' hyperthyroidism and ophthalmopathy. Study summary: Peripheral blood sampling occurred at initial diagnosis, before any treatment.

TCR beta CDR3 regions were amplified from RNA. Using the HTBI primer set, a first-round RT-PCR was run on the TCR CDR3. TCRdb reanalysed the multiplex PCR reads using MiXCR and keeps one entry per CDR3 protein. The repertoire holds 750,000 to 950,000 distinct CDR3 sequences, with about 38% as singletons. The study enrolled patients aged 18 to 65 with newly diagnosed hyperthyroidism of under 2 months' duration. Uncontrolled infection, other autoimmune disease, pregnancy and lactation each barred patients from inclusion. The receptor comes from a man between 18 and 35 years old with Graves' hyperthyroidism. Material for sequencing was blood.

The CDR3, as DNA: TGTGCCAGCAGCTTAGTAATTCGGACCACCCAGTACTTC. Its translation is CASSLVIRTTQYF. The gene calls are TRBV7-3 and TRBJ2-5, with D hard to call. V was cut by 2 bases and J by 8 bases, with 12 bases left in between. CDR1 is SGHTA and CDR2 is FQGTGA in the germline V gene. CDR3 length equals 13 residues.